These T cell receptor beta chains were read from a single sample in a study of blood T cells in healthy people across ages. Each CDR3 protein gets one entry after TCRdb re-called the 5' RACE reads with MiXCR. Of more than 500,000 distinct CDR3 sequences listed, roughly a quarter are singletons. These records were also assigned to another study, of T cells of mothers and their children.

The sequencing input was blood. The receptors derive from a boy aged 2 to 10 in good health. CDR3s include the opening cysteine and the closing phenylalanine or tryptophan. A D gene is named only where the DNA matches it firmly. The listing skips clone size in some rows; elsewhere it reads once, few, many or a size class.

v_call,j_call,clone_size,d_call,cdr3_aa,cdr3_nt
TRBV7-2,TRBJ2-7,few,TRBD2,CASSSGLADEQYF,TGTGCCAGCAGCTCGGGACTAGCGGACGAGCAGTACTTC
TRBV11-2,TRBJ2-7,many,NA,CASSFAYEQYF,TGTGCCAGCAGCTTCGCTTACGAGCAGTACTTC
TRBV12-3/TRBV12-4,TRBJ1-4,NA,NA,CASSPTDLSEKLFF,TGTGCCAGCAGTCCAACGGACTTATCGGAAAAACTGTTTTTT
TRBV27,TRBJ2-7,NA,TRBD2,CASRRLAGDREQYF,TGTGCCAGCAGGCGACTAGCGGGAGACCGCGAGCAGTACTTC
TRBV7-9,TRBJ2-7,NA,TRBD1,CASSTTDRSAYEQYF,TGTGCCAGCAGCACCACGGACAGGTCCGCCTACGAGCAGTACTTC
TRBV7-9,TRBJ1-2,NA,NA,CASSGVGGNYGYTF,TGTGCCAGCAGCGGGGTGGGGGGCAACTATGGCTACACCTTC
TRBV27,TRBJ1-1,few,NA,CARVEAFF,TGTGCCCGTGTTGAAGCTTTCTTT
TRBV11-2,TRBJ2-5,NA,NA,CASSLGGARIETQYF,TGTGCCAGCAGCTTAGGGGGGGCACGGATAGAGACCCAGTACTTC
TRBV11-2,TRBJ2-2,NA,NA,CASSLGYPANTGELFF,TGTGCCAGCAGCTTAGGCTACCCCGCGAACACCGGGGAGCTGTTTTTT
TRBV2,TRBJ2-7,NA,TRBD1,CASSLWGQHYEQYF,TGTGCCAGCAGTCTCTGGGGACAGCACTACGAGCAGTACTTC
TRBV4-1,TRBJ2-7,NA,NA,CASSPPGEAEQYF,TGCGCCAGCAGCCCCCCAGGGGAGGCCGAGCAGTACTTC
TRBV5-1,TRBJ1-4,NA,NA,CASSRGGRNEKLFF,TGCGCCAGCAGCAGAGGCGGTAGGAACGAAAAACTGTTTTTT
TRBV9,TRBJ1-2,NA,NA,CASSVDMVASYGYTF,TGTGCCAGCAGCGTAGATATGGTAGCCTCATATGGCTACACCTTC
TRBV6-5,TRBJ1-6,few,NA,CTSSYWGTSSYNSPLHF,TGTACCAGCAGTTACTGGGGGACGAGCTCCTATAATTCACCCCTCCACTTT
TRBV7-2,TRBJ2-1,many,NA,CASSSRGGSPYGEQFF,TGTGCCAGCAGCTCCAGGGGGGGGTCCCCCTACGGTGAGCAGTTCTTC
TRBV12-3/TRBV12-4,TRBJ1-3,NA,NA,CASKVTGILSGNTIYF,TGTGCCAGCAAAGTGACAGGCATACTCTCTGGAAACACCATATATTTT
TRBV6-5,TRBJ1-6,few,NA,CASSYGGAGNSPLHF,TGTGCCAGCAGTTACGGGGGGGCAGGTAATTCACCCCTCCACTTT
TRBV2,TRBJ1-2,once,TRBD1,CATTTGGGGYTF,TGTGCCACCACAACAGGGGGAGGTGGCTACACCTTC
TRBV5-5,TRBJ2-5,NA,TRBD1,CASSLMGQQRSWETQYF,TGTGCCAGCAGCTTGATGGGACAGCAAAGGTCCTGGGAGACCCAGTACTTC
TRBV7-9,TRBJ2-1,few,TRBD2,CASSLAQTGLVPWGRKDEQFF,TGTGCCAGCAGCTTAGCTCAGACGGGACTAGTCCCTTGGGGTCGTAAGGATGAGCAGTTCTTC
TRBV18,TRBJ2-5,NA,NA,CASSPKAQETQYF,TGTGCCAGCTCACCAAAGGCCCAAGAGACCCAGTACTTC
TRBV9,TRBJ2-4,few,NA,CASSTRDGNIQYF,TGTGCCAGCAGCACCCGGGACGGAAACATTCAGTACTTC
TRBV10-3,TRBJ1-2,NA,NA,CAIGQELNYGYTF,TGTGCCATTGGGCAGGAGCTTAACTATGGCTACACCTTC
TRBV29-1,TRBJ2-5,NA,NA,CSVDLVSETQYF,TGCAGCGTTGACCTGGTTTCGGAGACCCAGTACTTC
TRBV5-8,TRBJ2-5,NA,TRBD2,CASSRGLAGGKETQYF,TGTGCCAGCAGCCGTGGACTAGCGGGAGGCAAAGAGACCCAGTACTTC
TRBV27,TRBJ1-5,NA,NA,CASSFSGQPQHF,TGTGCCAGCAGTTTTTCCGGGCAGCCCCAGCATTTT
TRBV2,TRBJ1-2,few,TRBD1,CASRTGTDTYGYTF,TGTGCCAGCAGGACCGGGACAGATACCTATGGCTACACCTTC
TRBV7-9,TRBJ1-4,few,NA,CASSLGSGESEKLFF,TGTGCCAGCAGCTTAGGGTCGGGGGAGTCGGAAAAACTGTTTTTT
TRBV6-6,TRBJ2-5,NA,TRBD2,CASHAPGLAARGETQYF,TGTGCCAGCCATGCGCCGGGACTAGCCGCCAGAGGGGAGACCCAGTACTTC
TRBV6-5,TRBJ1-6,NA,NA,CASSYYDNSPLHF,TGTGCCAGCAGTTACTACGATAATTCACCCCTCCACTTT
TRBV23-1,TRBJ2-6,few,NA,CANRGSGANVLTF,TGCGCCAACCGGGGCTCTGGGGCCAACGTCCTGACTTTC
TRBV20-1,TRBJ2-7,NA,NA,CSGGNRPGYEQYF,TGCAGTGGGGGGAACAGGCCTGGGTACGAGCAGTACTTC
TRBV12-3/TRBV12-4,TRBJ2-3,few,TRBD2,CASGRGSGSTDTQYF,TGTGCCAGCGGTAGGGGTAGCGGGAGCACAGATACGCAGTATTTT
TRBV9,TRBJ2-2,few,NA,CASSVEGALTGELFF,TGTGCCAGCAGCGTAGAAGGGGCGCTCACCGGGGAGCTGTTTTTT
TRBV9,TRBJ2-5,few,NA,CASSVAGVETQYF,TGTGCCAGCAGCGTAGCGGGGGTAGAGACCCAGTACTTC
TRBV11-2,TRBJ2-4,many,TRBD2,CASSPRAGPGHIQYF,TGTGCCAGCAGCCCCCGAGCGGGACCAGGGCACATTCAGTACTTC
TRBV6-1,TRBJ1-6,few,NA,CASRGASLHF,TGTGCCAGCAGGGGGGCGTCCCTCCACTTT
TRBV12-3/TRBV12-4,TRBJ2-2,few,NA,CASSDSGNTGELFF,TGTGCCAGCAGTGACTCCGGAAACACCGGGGAGCTGTTTTTT
TRBV2,TRBJ1-1,NA,TRBD1,CASTDGRGPNTEAFF,TGTGCCAGCACCGACGGGAGGGGGCCGAACACTGAAGCTTTCTTT
TRBV6-7,TRBJ2-1,NA,TRBD2,CASSGVAGNYNEQFF,TGTGCCAGCAGTGGGGTAGCGGGGAATTACAATGAGCAGTTCTTC
TRBV10-3,TRBJ2-5,few,NA,CAITGPRYNEQLF,TGTGCCATCACCGGGCCAAGATACAATGAGCAGCTCTTC
TRBV10-2,TRBJ2-5,many,TRBD2,CASSSLAGSQETQYF,TGCGCCAGCAGTTCGCTAGCGGGGTCCCAAGAGACCCAGTACTTC
TRBV29-1,TRBJ1-3,few,NA,CSVDGQRTNTIYF,TGCAGCGTTGATGGCCAGAGAACTAACACCATATATTTT
TRBV10-3,TRBJ2-2,NA,NA,CATAGAINTGELFF,TGTGCCACCGCCGGGGCGATTAACACCGGGGAGCTGTTTTTT
TRBV6-2/TRBV6-3,TRBJ2-3,NA,TRBD1,CASRGRDRGTDTQYF,TGTGCCAGCAGGGGCCGGGACAGGGGGACAGATACGCAGTATTTT
TRBV6-2/TRBV6-3,TRBJ2-7,NA,TRBD1,CASSCGTGCPYLSYEQYF,TGTGCCAGCAGTTGTGGGACAGGGTGCCCTTACCTCTCCTACGAGCAGTACTTC
TRBV6-5,TRBJ1-2,few,NA,CASSYMRDNYGYTF,TGTGCCAGCAGTTACATGCGGGATAACTATGGCTACACCTTC
TRBV7-2,TRBJ2-5,NA,TRBD2,CASSPPGLAALETQYF,TGTGCCAGCAGCCCCCCGGGACTAGCGGCTTTGGAGACCCAGTACTTC
TRBV7-9,TRBJ2-5,NA,NA,CASIQGVYQETQYF,TGTGCCAGCATCCAAGGGGTTTACCAAGAGACCCAGTACTTC
TRBV4-1,TRBJ1-4,NA,NA,CASSRDPASEKLFF,TGCGCCAGCAGCCGAGACCCAGCGAGTGAAAAACTGTTTTTT
TRBV20-1,TRBJ1-2,NA,NA,CSARGERMAYGYTF,TGCAGTGCTAGAGGCGAGCGTATGGCGTATGGCTACACCTTC
TRBV29-1,TRBJ2-5,NA,NA,CSVEGRLQETQYF,TGCAGCGTTGAAGGCCGTCTGCAAGAGACCCAGTACTTC